Listed here are 5 T cell receptor beta chains from one sample, sequenced in a study of T cells in Graves' hyperthyroidism and ophthalmopathy. The source material, RNA transcripts, was used to amplify TCR beta CDR3 regions. Primed by the HTBI set, a first-round RT-PCR was run on the TCR CDR3. TCRdb reprocessed the multiplex PCR reads via MiXCR and lists one record per CDR3 protein. Of some 760,000 distinct CDR3 sequences in the sample, 12% to 15% are singletons; the top ten hold 10% to 13%. The sequencing sample was made of blood. Source of these receptors: a young woman with Graves' hyperthyroidism.

This clonotype was counted ten times or more. V and J are TRBV20-1 and TRBJ2-1; 14 bases fit TRBD2. The CDR3 contains 17 residues. V shed 6 bases, J shed 8 bases, and the junction held 15 bases outside the gene matches. Germline lookup yields CDR1 DFQATT and CDR2 SNEGSKA (reference sequence). The CDR3 region is CSAKGLAGVYRWDEQFF. The DNA of the CDR3 is TGCAGTGCAAAGGGACTAGCGGGAGTTTATCGGTGGGATGAGCAGTTCTTC.

This clonotype was recorded many times. In DNA, the CDR3 is TGTGCCAGCAGCCCAGGGGGGCTCCGATCATCCTACGAGCAGTACTTC. It codes for CASSPGGLRSSYEQYF. J is TRBJ2-7 and V is TRBV14, with D maybe TRBD1 (7 bases). The CDR3 is 16 amino acids. Germline assignment: CDR1 SGHDN and CDR2 FVKESK. V was pared by 4 bases and J by 1 base, with 17 bases between.

This clonotype was observed a handful of times. This chain uses TRBV20-1 with TRBJ2-1, with a tentative D call TRBD2 (6 bases). Trimming pared 5 bases from V and 5 bases from J, leaving 16 bases between. Germline V gene sequence: CDR1 DFQATT, CDR2 SNEGSKA (reference sequence). The CDR3 length is 14 residues. CDR3 residues: CSASRGTWNNEQFF. CDR3 DNA: TGCAGTGCTTCCCGGGGGACTTGGAACAATGAGCAGTTCTTC.

The chain is built from TRBV28 and TRBJ1-5; unclear D gene. V gave up 2 bases and J gave up 2 bases, with 16 bases separating them. The CDR3 spans 17 residues. Germline V gene data show CDR1 as MDHEN and CDR2 as SYDVKM. This CDR3 reads CASSLEQWPTGNQPQHF. The CDR3 nucleotides are TGTGCCAGCAGTTTAGAACAGTGGCCCACGGGCAATCAGCCCCAGCATTTT.

The rearrangement uses TRBV6-2 or TRBV6-3 and TRBJ2-5; D is ambiguous. This CDR3 comprises 13 residues. The germline CDR1 and CDR2 sequences are MNHEY and SVGEGT. V was shortened by 2 bases and J by 4 bases, with 8 bases between the two germline ends. CDR3 protein: CASSYPPVETQYF. The DNA of the CDR3 is TGTGCCAGCAGTTACCCGCCGGTAGAGACCCAGTACTTC.